Listed below are T cell receptor beta chains from one sample, sequenced in a study of blood T cell repertoires in COVID-19. Assay used: immunoSEQ multiplex PCR; TCRdb lists only in-frame clones, some missing. The sample consists of some 95,000 clones, over 60% of them appearing once. Sequences were obtained from peripheral blood. These receptors originate from a man between 65 and 80 years old with acute or convalescent COVID-19. Both conserved end residues are part of each CDR3. Fields, in order: CDR3 protein, CDR3 DNA, V gene, clone size, D gene, J gene. The D gene is left open where the match is weak. Rows may omit the clone size; those that give it use once, few, many or a size class.

CDR3: CASSPSRSQGSWNEQYF
DNA: TGTGCCAGCAGCCCCTCCCGGTCTCAGGGGAGCTGGAACGAGCAGTACTTC
V: TRBV28
size: NA
D: NA
J: TRBJ2-7

CDR3: CASSLVGGPDTQYF
DNA: TGCGCCAGCAGCTTGGTCGGGGGGCCAGATACGCAGTATTTT
V: TRBV5-1
size: NA
D: NA
J: TRBJ2-3

CDR3: CSSTGGGIVDEQFF
DNA: TGCAGCTCCACGGGCGGGGGTATAGTGGATGAGCAGTTCTTC
V: TRBV29-1
size: NA
D: TRBD2
J: TRBJ2-1

CDR3: CASRRQGFPHQPQHF
DNA: TGTGCCAGCAGGCGGCAGGGATTTCCCCATCAGCCCCAGCATTTT
V: TRBV6-5
size: NA
D: NA
J: TRBJ1-5

CDR3: CATSDWGGVSQETQYF
DNA: TGTGCCACCAGTGATTGGGGAGGGGTGTCCCAAGAGACCCAGTACTTC
V: TRBV24-1
size: NA
D: TRBD2
J: TRBJ2-5

CDR3: CASSPRPGTVIYGYTF
DNA: TGTGCCAGTAGTCCCCGTCCCGGGACAGTAATCTATGGCTACACCTTC
V: TRBV19
size: NA
D: TRBD1
J: TRBJ1-2

CDR3: CASSQEQIRTDTQYF
DNA: TGCGCCAGCAGCCAAGAACAAATCCGCACAGATACGCAGTATTTT
V: TRBV4-1
size: NA
D: NA
J: TRBJ2-3

CDR3: CASSYEGNYGYTF
DNA: TGTGCCAGCAGTTACGAGGGTAACTATGGCTACACCTTC
V: TRBV6-5
size: medium-sized
D: NA
J: TRBJ1-2

CDR3: CASSESTGSGYEQYF
DNA: TGCGCCAGCAGTGAGTCGACAGGGTCAGGTTACGAGCAGTACTTC
V: TRBV10-1
size: once
D: TRBD1
J: TRBJ2-7

CDR3: CASLARGDTGELFF
DNA: TGTGCCAGCCTAGCGCGGGGGGACACCGGGGAGCTGTTTTTT
V: TRBV6-5
size: NA
D: TRBD2
J: TRBJ2-2

CDR3: CASTFNPAGFEETQYF
DNA: TGTGCCAGCACCTTTAATCCCGCAGGGTTTGAAGAGACCCAGTACTTC
V: TRBV7-2
size: NA
D: NA
J: TRBJ2-5

CDR3: CASSAPGTGRQETQYF
DNA: TGTGCCAGCAGTGCCCCCGGGACAGGGCGTCAAGAGACCCAGTACTTC
V: TRBV28
size: NA
D: TRBD1
J: TRBJ2-5

CDR3: CASSERTSGGETQYF
DNA: TGCGCCAGCAGCGAACGAACTAGCGGGGGTGAGACCCAGTACTTC
V: TRBV5-1
size: few
D: TRBD2
J: TRBJ2-5

CDR3: CASSLSTGGVRTEAFF
DNA: TGCGCCAGCAGCTTGTCAACAGGGGGCGTTCGCACTGAAGCTTTCTTT
V: TRBV5-1
size: NA
D: TRBD1
J: TRBJ1-1

CDR3: CSVQVLSLSGNTIYF
DNA: TGCAGCGTTCAGGTCCTATCCCTCTCTGGAAACACCATATATTTT
V: TRBV29-1
size: few
D: NA
J: TRBJ1-3

CDR3: CASSYWGGQETQYF
DNA: TGTGCCAGCAGTTACTGGGGGGGCCAAGAGACCCAGTACTTC
V: TRBV6-5
size: NA
D: TRBD2
J: TRBJ2-5

CDR3: CASSSPRFSTDTQYF
DNA: TGTGCCAGCAGCTCACCGCGGTTTAGCACAGATACGCAGTATTTT
V: TRBV11-2
size: NA
D: NA
J: TRBJ2-3

CDR3: CATSDSGQGLDTQYF
DNA: TGTGCCACCAGTGATTCGGGACAGGGGCTCGATACGCAGTATTTT
V: TRBV24-1
size: NA
D: TRBD1
J: TRBJ2-3

CDR3: CASSSSGYGYTF
DNA: TGCGCCAGCAGCTCCAGCGGCTATGGCTACACCTTC
V: TRBV5-1
size: NA
D: NA
J: TRBJ1-2

CDR3: CASSSGHSNQPQHF
DNA: TGCGCCAGCAGCTCAGGTCATAGCAATCAGCCCCAGCATTTT
V: TRBV5-1
size: once
D: NA
J: TRBJ1-5

CDR3: CASSPNLDPNTEAFF
DNA: TGTGCCAGCTCACCGAATCTAGATCCGAACACTGAAGCTTTCTTT
V: TRBV18
size: NA
D: NA
J: TRBJ1-1

CDR3: CASKLIQGATEAFF
DNA: TGTGCCAGCAAACTCATTCAGGGGGCCACTGAAGCTTTCTTT
V: TRBV6-1
size: NA
D: TRBD1
J: TRBJ1-1

CDR3: CASSTSGGIRSNQPQHF
DNA: TGTGCCAGCAGTACCTCTGGGGGGATACGGAGCAATCAGCCCCAGCATTTT
V: TRBV28
size: NA
D: NA
J: TRBJ1-5

CDR3: CASSAYGTTSPSNQPQHF
DNA: TGTGCCAGCAGTGCTTACGGGACAACCTCCCCTAGCAATCAGCCCCAGCATTTT
V: TRBV28
size: few
D: NA
J: TRBJ1-5

CDR3: CASGLGRLGSYGYTF
DNA: TGTGCTAGTGGTTTGGGAAGACTGGGGAGCTATGGCTACACCTTC
V: TRBV12-5
size: NA
D: NA
J: TRBJ1-2

CDR3: CASSYFQGGNSPLHF
DNA: TGTGCCAGCAGTTACTTCCAGGGAGGTAATTCACCCCTCCACTTT
V: TRBV6-2/TRBV6-3
size: once
D: NA
J: TRBJ1-6

CDR3: CASSMEGLAGPYEQYF
DNA: TGTGCCAGTAGTATGGAGGGACTAGCGGGACCCTACGAGCAGTACTTC
V: TRBV19
size: NA
D: TRBD2
J: TRBJ2-7

CDR3: CASSPIPQGNEQFF
DNA: TGTGCCAGCAGCCCTATCCCCCAGGGAAATGAGCAGTTCTTC
V: TRBV3-1/TRBV3-2
size: NA
D: NA
J: TRBJ2-1

CDR3: CASSDLAPETQYF
DNA: TGTGCCAGCAGTGATCTAGCGCCGGAGACCCAGTACTTC
V: TRBV2
size: NA
D: NA
J: TRBJ2-5

CDR3: CATSDRLAGGRSSYNEQFF
DNA: TGTGCCACCAGTGATCGGCTAGCGGGAGGGCGAAGCTCCTACAATGAGCAGTTCTTC
V: TRBV24-1
size: NA
D: TRBD2
J: TRBJ2-1

CDR3: CASRPGGTGNTIYF
DNA: TGTGCCAGCAGGCCGGGGGGGACTGGAAACACCATATATTTT
V: TRBV28
size: NA
D: NA
J: TRBJ1-3

CDR3: CASSEWGVGADGYTF
DNA: TGTGCCAGCAGTGAATGGGGGGTCGGGGCTGATGGCTACACCTTC
V: TRBV25-1
size: NA
D: NA
J: TRBJ1-2

CDR3: CASSLGAGRDYEQYF
DNA: TGTGCCAGCAGCTTGGGGGCCGGCAGGGACTACGAGCAGTACTTC
V: TRBV5-4
size: few
D: NA
J: TRBJ2-7

CDR3: CASSFTGMYQETQYF
DNA: TGTGCCAGCAGCTTTACAGGGATGTACCAAGAGACCCAGTACTTC
V: TRBV7-8
size: once
D: NA
J: TRBJ2-5

CDR3: CASSLQGSQPQHF
DNA: TGTGCCAGCAGTTTACAGGGGAGTCAGCCCCAGCATTTT
V: TRBV27
size: NA
D: NA
J: TRBJ1-5

CDR3: CASSISTGTGVSPLHF
DNA: TGTGCCAGTAGTATATCGACCGGGACAGGGGTTTCACCCCTCCACTTT
V: TRBV19
size: NA
D: TRBD1
J: TRBJ1-6

CDR3: CASSPQGVEAFF
DNA: TGTGCCAGCTCACCTCAAGGAGTTGAAGCTTTCTTT
V: TRBV18
size: once
D: NA
J: TRBJ1-1

CDR3: CASSNGLAEQYF
DNA: TGTGCCAGCAGTAACGGACTAGCAGAGCAGTACTTC
V: TRBV6-6
size: NA
D: TRBD2
J: TRBJ2-7

CDR3: CASSLVAPGQAFF
DNA: TGTGCCAGCAGCTTGGTGGCTCCGGGACAGGCTTTTTTT
V: TRBV5-5
size: once
D: TRBD1
J: TRBJ1-4